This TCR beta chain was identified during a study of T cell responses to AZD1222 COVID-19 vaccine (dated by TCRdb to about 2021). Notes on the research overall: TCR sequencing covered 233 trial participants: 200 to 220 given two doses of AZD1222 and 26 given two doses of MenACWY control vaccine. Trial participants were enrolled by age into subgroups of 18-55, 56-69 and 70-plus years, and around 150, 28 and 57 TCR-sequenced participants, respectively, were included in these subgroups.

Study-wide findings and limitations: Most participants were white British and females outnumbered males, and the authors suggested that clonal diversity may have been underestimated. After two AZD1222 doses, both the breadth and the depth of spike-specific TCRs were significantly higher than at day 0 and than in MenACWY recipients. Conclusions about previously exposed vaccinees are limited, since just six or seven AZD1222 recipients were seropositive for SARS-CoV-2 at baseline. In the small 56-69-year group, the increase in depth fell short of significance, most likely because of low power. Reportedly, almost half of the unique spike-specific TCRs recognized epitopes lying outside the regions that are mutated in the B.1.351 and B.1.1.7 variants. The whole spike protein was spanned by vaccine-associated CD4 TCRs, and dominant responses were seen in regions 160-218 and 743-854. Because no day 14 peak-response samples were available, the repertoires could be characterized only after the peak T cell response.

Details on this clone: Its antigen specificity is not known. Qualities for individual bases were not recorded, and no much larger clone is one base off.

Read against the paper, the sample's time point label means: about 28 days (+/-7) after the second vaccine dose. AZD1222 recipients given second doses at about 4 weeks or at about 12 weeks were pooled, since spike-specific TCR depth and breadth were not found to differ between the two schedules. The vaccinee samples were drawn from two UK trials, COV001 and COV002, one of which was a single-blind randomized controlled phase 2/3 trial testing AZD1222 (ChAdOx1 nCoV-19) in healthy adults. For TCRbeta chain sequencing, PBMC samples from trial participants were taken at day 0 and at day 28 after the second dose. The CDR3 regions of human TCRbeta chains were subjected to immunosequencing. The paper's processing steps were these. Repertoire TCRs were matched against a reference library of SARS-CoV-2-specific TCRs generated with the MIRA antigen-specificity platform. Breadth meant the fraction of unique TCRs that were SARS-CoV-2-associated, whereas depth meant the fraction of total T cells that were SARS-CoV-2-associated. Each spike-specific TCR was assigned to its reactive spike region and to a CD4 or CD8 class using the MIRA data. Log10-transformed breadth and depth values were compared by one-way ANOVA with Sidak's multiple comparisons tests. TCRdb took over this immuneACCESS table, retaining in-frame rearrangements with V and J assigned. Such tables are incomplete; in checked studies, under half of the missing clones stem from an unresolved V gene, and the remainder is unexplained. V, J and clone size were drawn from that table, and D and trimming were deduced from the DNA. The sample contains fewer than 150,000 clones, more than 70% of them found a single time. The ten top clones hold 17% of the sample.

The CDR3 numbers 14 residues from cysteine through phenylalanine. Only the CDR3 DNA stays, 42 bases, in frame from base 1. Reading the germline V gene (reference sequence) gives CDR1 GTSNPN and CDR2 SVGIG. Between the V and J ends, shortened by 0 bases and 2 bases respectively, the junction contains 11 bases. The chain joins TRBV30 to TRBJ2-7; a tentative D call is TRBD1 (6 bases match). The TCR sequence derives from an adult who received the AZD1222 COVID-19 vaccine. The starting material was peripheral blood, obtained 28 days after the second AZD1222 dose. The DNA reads TGTGCCTGGAGTGTACCGCAGGGGCCCTACGAGCAGTACTTC. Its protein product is CAWSVPQGPYEQYF.